In its sample, the clone carrying this T cell receptor (beta chain) was seen a few times. Between the trimmed V and J ends, which lost 3 bases and 3 bases, there was a span of 16 bases. Per the germline V gene, CDR1 is SGHKS and CDR2 is YYEKEE (reference sequence). The length of the CDR3 is 15 residues. The data were taken from a study of T-cell memory formation after mild COVID-19. A 5'RACE reaction primed in the constant segment made cDNA libraries of TCR alpha and TCR beta, and these carried sample barcodes and UMIs. In TCRdb, the 5' RACE reads were re-called with MiXCR into one record per CDR3 protein. The sample holds about 200,000 distinct CDR3 sequences, 15% to 20% seen once.

This TCR derives from an adult woman who had mild COVID-19 (a few samples of this study predate the infection). Cell type and time point are not known. The rearrangement joins TRBV5-5 to TRBJ2-7; perhaps TRBD1 as D (6 bases). Sequences were obtained from PBMCs or a T cell subset sorted from them (not recorded which). CDR3: CASSSDPGTIYEQYF. CDR3 bases: TGTGCCAGCAGCTCGGACCCCGGGACAATCTACGAGCAGTACTTC.